The entry below describes one T cell receptor beta chain. Its antigen is not yet known. The input lacks base qualities; no much larger clone sits a single base away. Whole blood was collected in K2EDTA tubes by collaborating institutions according to the institutions' own protocols. For TCRbeta analysis, collaborator samples were shipped as frozen whole blood, as isolated PBMCs, or as DNA extracted from either sample type. V has 0 bases trimmed and J has 6 bases trimmed; junction bases matching no gene number 3. Reading from cysteine to phenylalanine, the CDR3 counts 15 amino acids. Of the read, only the CDR3 DNA is kept; its 45 bases are in frame from base 1. Reading the germline V gene gives CDR1 SGHDT and CDR2 YYEEEE. This sample was included in a study of blood T cell repertoires in COVID-19 (dated by TCRdb to the early 2020s). The study in broad terms: Samples from collaborators originated in the United States, Italy and Spain and spanned both the acute and convalescent phases of COVID-19. Nearly every sample came with metadata listing a de-identified subject ID, COVID-19 status, age in years and sex. Deeply sampled blood TCRbeta repertoires from subjects exposed to, actively infected with, or recovered from COVID-19 were included in the dataset. The repertoires were made available in a free public database intended to serve as a resource for research on the immune response to SARS-CoV-2. The material from the prospective study consisted of cDNA or gDNA derived from T cells, B-cell-depleted T cells, or PBMCs. The samples were drawn from the first 160 participants of the ongoing ImmuneRACE study and from under 1,500 subjects provided by 6 global collaborators. Where HLA class I and class II types were available, the types were taken from metadata supplied by the sample provider, not from assay-based typing. On the study overall, not on this receptor specifically: The quantity of clinical and demographic metadata differed by source and by participant and was supplied without curation.

The immunoSEQ Assay, a bias-controlled multiplex PCR, was used to amplify TCRbeta CDR3 regions from genomic DNA. From the authors' description of their analysis: The number of nucleated cells in each sample was estimated by amplification of reference gene primers within the assay. To quantify the absolute abundance of each unique TCRbeta CDR3 rearrangement, sequence reads were collapsed and filtered. For each sample, productive Simpson clonality was calculated as the square root of Simpson's diversity index over productive rearrangements. The clones in this table, taken by TCRdb from immuneACCESS, are in-frame only. Not every clone is retained; where verified, under half of the shortfall comes from an unresolved V gene, and the cause of the rest is unknown. V and J calls and clone size are as listed in that table; D and trimming were resolved from the DNA. The sample table holds 140,000 to 150,000 clones, of which around nine tenths were seen once. The top ten clonotypes cover about 1.5% of the sample.

The specimen sequenced was peripheral blood. This sequence originates from a human donor in a cohort sampled during active COVID-19. Rearrangement joined TRBV5-6 to TRBJ1-5; 10 central bases correspond to TRBD1. The CDR3 here reads CASSLGGQGTQPQHF. The DNA sequence reads TGTGCCAGCAGCTTGGGGGGACAGGGGACTCAGCCCCAGCATTTT.